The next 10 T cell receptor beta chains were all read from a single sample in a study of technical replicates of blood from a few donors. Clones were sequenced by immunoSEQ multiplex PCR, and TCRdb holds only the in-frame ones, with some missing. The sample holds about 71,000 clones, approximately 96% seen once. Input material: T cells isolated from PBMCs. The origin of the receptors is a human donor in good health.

This CDR3 reads CASSYEGTEAFF. The CDR3 nucleotides read TGTGCCAGCAGTTACGAGGGCACTGAAGCTTTCTTT. This chain joins TRBV6-5 and TRBJ1-1, with unresolved D. V was trimmed by 2 bases and J by 4 bases, leaving 5 bases between them. The CDR3 runs 12 residues. Per the germline V gene, CDR1 is MNHEY and CDR2 is SVGAGI.

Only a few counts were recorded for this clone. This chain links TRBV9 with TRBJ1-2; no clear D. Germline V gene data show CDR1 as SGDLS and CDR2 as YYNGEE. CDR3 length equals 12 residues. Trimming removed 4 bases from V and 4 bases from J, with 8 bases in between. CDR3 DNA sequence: TGTGCCAGCAGCTCACGGTCCTATGGCTACACCTTC. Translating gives CASSSRSYGYTF.

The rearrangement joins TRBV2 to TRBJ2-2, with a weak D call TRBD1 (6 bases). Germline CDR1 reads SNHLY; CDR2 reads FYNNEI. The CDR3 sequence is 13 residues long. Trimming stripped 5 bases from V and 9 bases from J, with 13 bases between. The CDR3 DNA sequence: TGTGCCAGCAGTACCACAGGGATTAGGGAGCTGTTTTTT. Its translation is CASSTTGIRELFF.

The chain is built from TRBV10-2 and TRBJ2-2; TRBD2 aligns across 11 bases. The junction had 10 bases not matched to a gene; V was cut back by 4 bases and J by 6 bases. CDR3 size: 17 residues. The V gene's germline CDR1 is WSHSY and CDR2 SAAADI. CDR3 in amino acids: CASSGTIAGGPPGELFF. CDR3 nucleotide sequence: TGCGCCAGCAGTGGGACTATAGCGGGGGGGCCCCCCGGGGAGCTGTTTTTT.

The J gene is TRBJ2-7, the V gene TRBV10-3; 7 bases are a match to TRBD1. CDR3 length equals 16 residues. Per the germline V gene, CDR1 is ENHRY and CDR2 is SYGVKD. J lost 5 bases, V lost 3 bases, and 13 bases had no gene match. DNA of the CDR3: TGTGCCATCAGTGATCCCTCAAGGGGGCGCCCCGACGAGCAGTACTTC. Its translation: CAISDPSRGRPDEQYF.

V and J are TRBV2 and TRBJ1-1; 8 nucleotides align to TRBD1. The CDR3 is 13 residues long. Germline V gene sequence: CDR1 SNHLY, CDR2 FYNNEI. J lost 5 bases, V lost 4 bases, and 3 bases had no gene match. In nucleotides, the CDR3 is TGTGCCAGCAGTGGGGACAGGATGACTGAAGCTTTCTTT. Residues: CASSGDRMTEAFF.

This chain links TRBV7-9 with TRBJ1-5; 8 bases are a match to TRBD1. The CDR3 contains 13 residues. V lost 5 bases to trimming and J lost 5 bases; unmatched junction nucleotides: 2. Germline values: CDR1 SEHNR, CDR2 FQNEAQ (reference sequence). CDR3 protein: CASSQTGDQPQHF. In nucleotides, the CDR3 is TGTGCCAGCAGCCAGACAGGGGATCAGCCCCAGCATTTT. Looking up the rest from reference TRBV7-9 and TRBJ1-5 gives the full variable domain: DTGVSQNPRHKITKRGQNVTFRCDPISEHNRLYWYRQTLGQGPEFLTYFQNEAQLEKSRLLSDRFSAERPKGSFSTLEIQRTEQGDSAMYLCASSQTGDQPQHFGDGTRLSIL.

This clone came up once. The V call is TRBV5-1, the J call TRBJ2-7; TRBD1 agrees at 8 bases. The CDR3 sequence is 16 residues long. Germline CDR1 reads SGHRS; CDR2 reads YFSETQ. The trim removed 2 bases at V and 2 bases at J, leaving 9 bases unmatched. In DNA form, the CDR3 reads TGCGCCAGCAGCTTTGTATCCAGGGGGCTCCCCTACGAGCAGTACTTC. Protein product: CASSFVSRGLPYEQYF. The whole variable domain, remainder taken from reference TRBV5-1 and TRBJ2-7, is KAGVTQTPRYLIKTRGQQVTLSCSPISGHRSVSWYQQTPGQGLQFLFEYFSETQRNKGNFPGRFSGRQFSNSRSEMNVSTLELGDSALYLCASSFVSRGLPYEQYFGPGTRLTVT.

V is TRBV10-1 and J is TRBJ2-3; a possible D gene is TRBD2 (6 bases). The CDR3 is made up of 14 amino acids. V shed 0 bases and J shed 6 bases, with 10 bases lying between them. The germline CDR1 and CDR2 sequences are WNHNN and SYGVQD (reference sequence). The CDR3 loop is CASSESLATDTQYF. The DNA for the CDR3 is TGCGCCAGCAGTGAGTCTCTAGCGACGGATACGCAGTATTTT.

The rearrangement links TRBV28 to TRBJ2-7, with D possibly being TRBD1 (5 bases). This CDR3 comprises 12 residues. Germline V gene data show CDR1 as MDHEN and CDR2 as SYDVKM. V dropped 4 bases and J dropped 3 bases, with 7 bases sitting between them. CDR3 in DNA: TGTGCCAGCAGTTCCAGGGACTACGAGCAGTACTTC. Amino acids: CASSSRDYEQYF.